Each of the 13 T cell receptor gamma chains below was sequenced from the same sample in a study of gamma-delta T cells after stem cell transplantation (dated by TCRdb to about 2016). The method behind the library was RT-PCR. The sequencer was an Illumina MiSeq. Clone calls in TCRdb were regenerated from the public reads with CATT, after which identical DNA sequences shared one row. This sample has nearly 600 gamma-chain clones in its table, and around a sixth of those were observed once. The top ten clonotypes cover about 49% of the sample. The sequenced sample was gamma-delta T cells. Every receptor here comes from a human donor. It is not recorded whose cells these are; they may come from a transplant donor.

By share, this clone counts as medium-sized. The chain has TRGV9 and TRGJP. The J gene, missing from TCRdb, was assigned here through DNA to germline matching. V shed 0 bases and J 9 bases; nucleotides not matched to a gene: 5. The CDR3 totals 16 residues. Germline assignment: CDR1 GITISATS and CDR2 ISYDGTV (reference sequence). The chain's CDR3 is CALWEVRRLGKKIKVF. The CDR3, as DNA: TGTGCCTTGTGGGAGGTGCGTCGGTTGGGCAAAAAAATCAAGGTATTT.

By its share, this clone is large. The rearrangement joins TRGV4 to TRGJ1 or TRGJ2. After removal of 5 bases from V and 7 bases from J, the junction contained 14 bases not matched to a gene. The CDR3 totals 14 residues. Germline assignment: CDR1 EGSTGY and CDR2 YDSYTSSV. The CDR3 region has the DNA TGTGCCACCTGGGGCTCCAGAAGAGGGTATAAGAAACTCTTT. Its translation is CATWGSRRGYKKLF.

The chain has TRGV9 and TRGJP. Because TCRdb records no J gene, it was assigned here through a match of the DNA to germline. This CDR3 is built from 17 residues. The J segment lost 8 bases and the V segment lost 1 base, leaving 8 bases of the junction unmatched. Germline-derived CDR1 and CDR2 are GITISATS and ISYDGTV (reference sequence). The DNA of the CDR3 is TGTGCCTTGTGGGAGGTCCCACCGCAGTTGGGCAAAAAAATCAAGGTATTT. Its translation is CALWEVPPQLGKKIKVF.

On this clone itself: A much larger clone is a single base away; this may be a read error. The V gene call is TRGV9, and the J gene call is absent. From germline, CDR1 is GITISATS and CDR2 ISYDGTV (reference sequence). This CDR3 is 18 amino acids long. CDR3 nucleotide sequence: TGTGCCTTGTGGGAGCTAATCCAACAAGAGTTGGGCAAAAAAATCGAGGTATTT. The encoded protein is CALWELIQQELGKKIEVF.

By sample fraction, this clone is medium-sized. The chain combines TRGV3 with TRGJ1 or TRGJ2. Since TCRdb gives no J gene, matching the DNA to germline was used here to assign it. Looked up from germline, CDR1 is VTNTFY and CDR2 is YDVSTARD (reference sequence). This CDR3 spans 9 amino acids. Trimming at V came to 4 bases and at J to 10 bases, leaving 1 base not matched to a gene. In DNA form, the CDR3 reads TGTGCCACCTGGGAAAAGAAACTCTTT. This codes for CATWEKKLF.

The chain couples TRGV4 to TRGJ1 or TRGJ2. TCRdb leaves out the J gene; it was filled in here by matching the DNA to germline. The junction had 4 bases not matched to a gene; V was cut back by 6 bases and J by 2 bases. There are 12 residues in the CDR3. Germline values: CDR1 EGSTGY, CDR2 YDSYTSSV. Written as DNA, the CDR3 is TGTGCCACCTGGCTAGATTATTATAAGAAACTCTTT. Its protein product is CATWLDYYKKLF.

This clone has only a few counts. The CDR3 loop is CALWEAPGEELGKKIKVF. The CDR3 DNA sequence: TGTGCCTTGTGGGAGGCCCCGGGGGAAGAGTTGGGCAAAAAAATCAAGGTATTT. The chain uses TRGV9 and TRGJP. TCRdb carries no J gene annotation; the J gene was assigned here by matching the DNA with germline. Trimming cost V 2 bases and J 5 bases; bases outside gene matches: 9. This CDR3 has 18 amino acids. The V gene's germline CDR1 is GITISATS and CDR2 ISYDGTV (reference sequence).

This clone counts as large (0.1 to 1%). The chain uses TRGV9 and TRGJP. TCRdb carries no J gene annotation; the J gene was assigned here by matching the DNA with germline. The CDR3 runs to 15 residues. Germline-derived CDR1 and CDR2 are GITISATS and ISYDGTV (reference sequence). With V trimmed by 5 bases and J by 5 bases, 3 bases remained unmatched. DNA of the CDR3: TGTGCCTTGTGGGGGAAAGAGTTGGGCAAAAAAATCAAGGTATTT. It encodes CALWGKELGKKIKVF.

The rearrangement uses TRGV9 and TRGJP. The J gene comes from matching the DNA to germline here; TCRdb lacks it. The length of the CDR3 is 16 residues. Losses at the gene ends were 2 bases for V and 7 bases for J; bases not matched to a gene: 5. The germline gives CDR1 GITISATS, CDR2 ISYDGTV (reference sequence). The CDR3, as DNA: TGTGCCTTGTGGGAGGCCTCGGAGTTGGGCAAAAAAATCAAGGTATTT. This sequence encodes CALWEASELGKKIKVF.

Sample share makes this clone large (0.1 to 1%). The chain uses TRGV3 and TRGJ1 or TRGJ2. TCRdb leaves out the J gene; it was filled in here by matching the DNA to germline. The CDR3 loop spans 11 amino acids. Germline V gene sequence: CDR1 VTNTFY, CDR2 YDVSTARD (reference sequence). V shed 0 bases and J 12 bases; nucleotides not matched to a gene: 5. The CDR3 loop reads CATWDRPTKLF. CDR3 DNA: TGTGCCACCTGGGACAGGCCTACGAAACTCTTT.

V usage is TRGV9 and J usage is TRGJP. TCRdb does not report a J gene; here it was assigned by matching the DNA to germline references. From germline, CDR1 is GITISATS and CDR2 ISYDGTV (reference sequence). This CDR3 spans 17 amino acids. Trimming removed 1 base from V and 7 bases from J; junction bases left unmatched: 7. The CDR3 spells CALWEVVSELGKKIKVF. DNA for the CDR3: TGTGCCTTGTGGGAGGTCGTATCGGAGTTGGGCAAAAAAATCAAGGTATTT.

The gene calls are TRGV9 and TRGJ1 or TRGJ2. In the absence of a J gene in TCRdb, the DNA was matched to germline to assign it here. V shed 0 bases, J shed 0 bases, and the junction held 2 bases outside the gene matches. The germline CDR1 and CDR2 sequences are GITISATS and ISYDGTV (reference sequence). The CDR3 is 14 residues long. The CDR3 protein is CALWEVTNYYKKLF. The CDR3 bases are TGTGCCTTGTGGGAGGTGACGAATTATTATAAGAAACTCTTT.

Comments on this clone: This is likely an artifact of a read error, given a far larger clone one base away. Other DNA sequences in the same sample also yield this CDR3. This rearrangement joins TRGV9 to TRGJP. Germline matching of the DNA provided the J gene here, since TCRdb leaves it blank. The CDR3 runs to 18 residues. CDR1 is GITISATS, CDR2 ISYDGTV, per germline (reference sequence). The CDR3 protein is CALWEVKVGELGKKIKVF. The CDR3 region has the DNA TGCGCCTTGTGGGAGGTGAAGGTGGGAGAGTTGGGCAAAAAAATCAAGGTATTT.